The rows below give T cell receptor beta chains drawn from one sample of a study of blood T cells in healthy people across ages. TCRdb called the 5' RACE reads again in MiXCR, with one record for every CDR3 protein. The data contain over 1.5 million distinct CDR3 sequences, around half of them singletons. Source material: blood. The receptors shown here come from a woman aged 40 to 50 in good health. Each CDR3 is given with its conserved first and last residue. The order of the fields is V gene, J gene, clone size, D gene, CDR3 protein, CDR3 DNA. A D gene is named only where the DNA matches it firmly. Rows may omit the clone size; those that give it use once, few, many or a size class.

TRBV5-1,TRBJ1-2,once,NA,CASSLDHWDGYTF,TGCGCCAGCAGCTTGGACCACTGGGATGGCTACACCTTC
TRBV20-1,TRBJ2-3,NA,NA,CSASRGSTDTQYF,TGCAGTGCTAGTCGGGGGAGCACAGATACGCAGTATTTT
TRBV6-2/TRBV6-3,TRBJ1-6,NA,NA,CASGIEGSYNSPLHF,TGTGCCAGCGGTATCGAAGGCTCCTATAATTCACCCCTCCACTTT
TRBV7-9,TRBJ2-1,NA,TRBD1,CASSDTGTGVGNEQFF,TGTGCCAGCAGCGATACCGGGACAGGGGTAGGAAATGAGCAGTTCTTC
TRBV7-9,TRBJ1-6,NA,TRBD1,CASSLTGVSPLHF,TGTGCCAGCAGCTTAACAGGGGTGTCACCCCTCCACTTT
TRBV2,TRBJ1-4,few,NA,CASRRVEDEKLFF,TGTGCCAGCCGGAGGGTTGAAGATGAAAAACTGTTTTTT
TRBV5-1,TRBJ2-7,few,TRBD2,CASSFMGPRGTLYEQYF,TGCGCCAGCAGCTTCATGGGGCCGCGGGGGACCCTTTACGAGCAGTACTTC
TRBV4-1,TRBJ2-7,NA,TRBD2,CASSQESTWTSGYEQYF,TGCGCCAGCAGCCAAGAATCCACTTGGACTAGCGGGTACGAGCAGTACTTC
TRBV11-2,TRBJ2-5,NA,NA,CASSLLAPTRETQYF,TGTGCCAGCAGCTTATTAGCTCCCACTAGGGAGACCCAGTACTTC
TRBV5-1,TRBJ2-3,few,NA,CASSLETSDTQYF,TGCGCCAGCAGCTTGGAAACGTCAGATACGCAGTATTTT
TRBV6-5,TRBJ2-1,NA,NA,CASSYVGAGNEQFF,TGTGCCAGCAGTTATGTCGGGGCTGGGAATGAGCAGTTCTTC
TRBV6-6,TRBJ1-1,NA,NA,CASSLETAEAFF,TGTGCCAGCAGTCTTGAGACAGCTGAAGCTTTCTTT
TRBV4-1,TRBJ1-2,NA,NA,CASSHRSPVLNYGYTF,TGCGCCAGCAGCCATCGATCCCCTGTCCTTAACTATGGCTACACCTTC
TRBV7-2,TRBJ2-7,NA,TRBD1,CASSWAGTGVYEQYF,TGTGCCAGCAGCTGGGCCGGGACAGGGGTTTACGAGCAGTACTTC
TRBV20-1,TRBJ2-7,NA,TRBD1,CSASWDRGVEEQYF,TGCAGTGCTAGCTGGGACAGGGGGGTGGAGGAGCAGTACTTC
TRBV7-6,TRBJ2-5,NA,NA,CASSFDGDPRTQYF,TGTGCCAGCAGCTTCGATGGGGACCCCAGGACCCAGTACTTC
TRBV28,TRBJ2-7,few,NA,CASRPLNVYEQYF,TGTGCCAGCAGGCCTCTTAACGTTTACGAGCAGTACTTC
TRBV24-1,TRBJ2-5,few,NA,CATSDGTTETQYF,TGTGCCACCAGTGACGGGACGACGGAGACCCAGTACTTC
TRBV2,TRBJ2-7,NA,NA,CASSGGDQQYF,TGTGCCAGCAGTGGGGGGGACCAGCAGTACTTC
TRBV27,TRBJ2-7,NA,TRBD1,CASSPRTGGVYEQYF,TGTGCCAGCAGCCCCCGGACAGGGGGCGTCTACGAGCAGTACTTC
TRBV24-1,TRBJ2-7,NA,NA,CATSDATYRIYEQYF,TGTGCCACCAGTGATGCCACATACAGGATCTATGAGCAGTACTTC
TRBV20-1,TRBJ2-7,NA,NA,CSAAGGAPYEQYF,TGCAGTGCTGCCGGCGGGGCTCCCTACGAGCAGTACTTC
TRBV28,TRBJ1-5,NA,NA,CASSLVDLDQPQHF,TGTGCCAGCAGTTTAGTGGACTTGGATCAGCCCCAGCATTTT
TRBV12-3/TRBV12-4,TRBJ2-1,few,NA,CASRNQPSMAYNEQFF,TGTGCCAGCAGAAACCAACCATCCATGGCCTACAATGAGCAGTTCTTC
TRBV7-2,TRBJ2-5,few,NA,CASSLRDRSLYF,TGTGCCAGCAGCTTAAGGGACCGCTCTTTGTACTTC
TRBV23-1,TRBJ2-2,NA,NA,CATLKSGELFF,TGCGCCACCCTAAAAAGCGGGGAGCTGTTTTTT
TRBV20-1,TRBJ2-7,few,NA,CSARDLGGGYEQYF,TGCAGTGCTAGAGATCTTGGAGGGGGGTACGAGCAGTACTTC